The table lists the clone carrying this T cell receptor beta chain with a count of one. Its matching antigen is unknown. A second PCR of 7 to 11 cycles used a sample-barcoded 5' primer and a J-beta primer mix. There were at least 3 million CDR3-containing paired-end reads obtained from each sample. TCRdb called the 5' RACE reads again in MiXCR, with one record for every CDR3 protein. Among roughly 1.9 million distinct CDR3 sequences listed, 30% to 40% were seen once. This sample is drawn from a study of blood T cells in healthy people across ages. Study-wide points: Diversity estimates drawn from one million T cells were deemed underestimates.

The V end was cut by 6 bases, the J end by 11 bases, with 22 bases between. This CDR3 has 13 amino acids. Germline CDR1 and CDR2: DFQATT and SNEGSKA (reference sequence). The sequence was collected from a human donor in good health. The chain employs TRBV20-1 and TRBJ1-1; D remains ambiguous. The sample comprised blood. CDR3 residues: CSARLSRSNEAFF. DNA for the CDR3: TGCAGTGCCCGCCTCAGCAGGAGCAATGAGGCTTTCTTT.